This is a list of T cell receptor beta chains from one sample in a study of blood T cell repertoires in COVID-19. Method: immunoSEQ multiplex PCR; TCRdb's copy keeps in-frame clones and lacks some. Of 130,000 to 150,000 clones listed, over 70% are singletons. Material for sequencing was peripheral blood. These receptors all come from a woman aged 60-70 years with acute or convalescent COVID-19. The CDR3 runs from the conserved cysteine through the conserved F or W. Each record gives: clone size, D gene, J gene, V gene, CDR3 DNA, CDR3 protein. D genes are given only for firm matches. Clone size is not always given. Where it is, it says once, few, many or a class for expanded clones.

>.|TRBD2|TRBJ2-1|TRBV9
TGTGCCAGCAGCGTAGCTGGGGGGAGGGCCTACAATGAGCAGTTCTTC
CASSVAGGRAYNEQFF
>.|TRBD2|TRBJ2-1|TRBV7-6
TGTGCCAGCAGCTTAGTGGCGGGACTAGCGGGACACTACGAGCAGTTCTTC
CASSLVAGLAGHYEQFF
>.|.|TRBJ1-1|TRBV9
TGTGCCAGCAGCGTGCCCTTTGGACAGAACACTGAAGCTTTCTTT
CASSVPFGQNTEAFF
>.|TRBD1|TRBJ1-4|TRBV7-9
TGTGCCACCTCCCGGACAGGGGGCGCTGGGGAAAAACTGTTTTTT
CATSRTGGAGEKLFF
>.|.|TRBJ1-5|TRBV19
TGTGCCAGTAGTATTTTGACCCAGGGGATGAGCAATCAGCCCCAGCATTTT
CASSILTQGMSNQPQHF
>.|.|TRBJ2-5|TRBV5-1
TGCGCCAGCAGCTTGGAACGGGGAGAGACCCAGTACTTC
CASSLERGETQYF
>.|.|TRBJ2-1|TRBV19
TGTGCCACCACCCCAAGCGGGTTGGGTAATGAGCAGTTCTTC
CATTPSGLGNEQFF
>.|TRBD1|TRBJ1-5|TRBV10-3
TGTGCCATCGGGGTAGACAAAGGACAGGGGAATCAGCCCCAGCATTTT
CAIGVDKGQGNQPQHF
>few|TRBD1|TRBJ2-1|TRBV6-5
TGTGCCAGCAAGGTTCGGGCAGGGGGCTACAATGAGCAGTTCTTC
CASKVRAGGYNEQFF
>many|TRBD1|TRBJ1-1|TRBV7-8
TGTGCCAGCAGCCTCCACCCGACGACAGGGGTCACTGAAGCTTTCTTT
CASSLHPTTGVTEAFF
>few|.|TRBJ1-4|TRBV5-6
TGTGCCAGCAGCGTCGTACGGGGTGAAAAACTGTTTTTT
CASSVVRGEKLFF
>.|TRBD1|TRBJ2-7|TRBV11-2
TGTGCCAGCAGCTTAGAGGTCAGGGGGCGCGAAAATCTCTACGAGCAGTACTTC
CASSLEVRGRENLYEQYF
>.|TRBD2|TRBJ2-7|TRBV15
TGTGCCACCAGCAGAGATTGGGCGGGAGGTGTCGAGCAGTACTTC
CATSRDWAGGVEQYF
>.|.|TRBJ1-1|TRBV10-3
TGTGCCATCAGTAGTAGCTCCTCAGCTTTCTTT
CAISSSSSAFF
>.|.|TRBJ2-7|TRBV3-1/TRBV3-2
TGTGCCAGCAGCCGAGCATCCAGGGGAACCCTCACCACTTGGCCCTACGAGCAGTACTTC
CASSRASRGTLTTWPYEQYF
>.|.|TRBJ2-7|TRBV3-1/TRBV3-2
TGTGCCAGCAGCCTGCGGGCCGAGCAGTACTTC
CASSLRAEQYF
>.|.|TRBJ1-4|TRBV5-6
TGTGCCAGCAGCTTGGCAGGGGTCTCAACTAATGAAAAACTGTTTTTT
CASSLAGVSTNEKLFF
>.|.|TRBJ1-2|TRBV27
TGTGCCAGCAGTTTATCTCCGGGGTTCTATGGCTACACCTTC
CASSLSPGFYGYTF
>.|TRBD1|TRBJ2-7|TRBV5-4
TGTGCCAGCAGCCCCGGACAGGGCTCGACCTACGAGCAGTACTTC
CASSPGQGSTYEQYF
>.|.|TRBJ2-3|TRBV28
TGTGCCAGCAGTTTATCGTCGAGCGGGGGGCAGGGGGCTTTCACAGATACGCAGTATTTT
CASSLSSSGGQGAFTDTQYF
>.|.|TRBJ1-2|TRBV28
TGTGCCAGCAGTTTCGAGGTGCGGGGCGGCTACACCTTC
CASSFEVRGGYTF
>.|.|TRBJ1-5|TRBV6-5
TGTGCCTCTTCAGGGTTCCGCAATCAGCCCCAGCATTTT
CASSGFRNQPQHF
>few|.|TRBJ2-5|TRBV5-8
TGTGCCAGCAGCTGGGGGCTGCCACGCTTCCAAGAGACCCAGTACTTC
CASSWGLPRFQETQYF
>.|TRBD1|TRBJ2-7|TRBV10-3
TGTGCCATCACAGACGATAGGACAGGGCACTACGAGCAGTACTTC
CAITDDRTGHYEQYF
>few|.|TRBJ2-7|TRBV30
TGTGCCTGGAGTTTTAGAAGAGGTGAGCAGTACTTC
CAWSFRRGEQYF
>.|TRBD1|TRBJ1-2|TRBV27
TGTGCCAGCAGTTCGACTCCGGGACAGGGGAATCGAGGCTACACCTTC
CASSSTPGQGNRGYTF
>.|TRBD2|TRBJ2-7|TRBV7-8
TGTGCCAGCAGCTCGCCTCGGGGGGAAGGCGTCTACGAGCAGTACTTC
CASSSPRGEGVYEQYF
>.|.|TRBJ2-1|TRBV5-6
TGTGCCAGCAGATCACTGTACAATGAGCAGTTCTTC
CASRSLYNEQFF
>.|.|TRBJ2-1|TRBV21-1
TGTGCCAGCAGCCACGCTAGCGGGAGGACCTCCTACAATGAGCAGTTCTTC
CASSHASGRTSYNEQFF
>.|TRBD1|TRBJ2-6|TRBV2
TGTGCCAGCAGTCCTTTCTCAGGACAGGGGCGATCTGGGGCCAACGTCCTGACTTTC
CASSPFSGQGRSGANVLTF
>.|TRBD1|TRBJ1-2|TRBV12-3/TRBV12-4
TGTGCCAGCAGCATTGCAGGGGGATATGGCTACACCTTC
CASSIAGGYGYTF
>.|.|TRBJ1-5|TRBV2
TGTGCCAGCAGTGAGGGAGGACTGAGTGGGCCCCAGCATTTT
CASSEGGLSGPQHF
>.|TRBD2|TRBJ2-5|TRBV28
TGTGCCAGCAGTTTCACCGGGACTAACTTTGGAGAGACCCAGTACTTC
CASSFTGTNFGETQYF
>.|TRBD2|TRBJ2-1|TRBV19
TGTGCCATATCAGCGGGAGGGTTTTTGGATGAGCAGTTCTTC
CAISAGGFLDEQFF
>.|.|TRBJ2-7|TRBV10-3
TGTGCCATCAGACCCCCGGGACTCACCTACGAGCAGTACTTC
CAIRPPGLTYEQYF
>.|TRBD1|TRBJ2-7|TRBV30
TGTGCCTGGTCGCGTATAACAGGGGGTAAGGGCGAGCAGTACTTC
CAWSRITGGKGEQYF
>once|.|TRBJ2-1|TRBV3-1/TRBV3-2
TGTGCCAGCAGCCAAGACGTTCCCGGGAGAAACAATGAGCAGTTCTTC
CASSQDVPGRNNEQFF
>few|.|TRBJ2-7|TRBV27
TGTGCCAGCAGTGGTTCTATTAGCTCCTACGAGCAGTACTTC
CASSGSISSYEQYF
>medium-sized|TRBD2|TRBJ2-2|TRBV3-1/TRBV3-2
TGTGCCAGCAGCCAACTAGCGGGAGGCCCGGACACCGGGGAGCTGTTTTTT
CASSQLAGGPDTGELFF